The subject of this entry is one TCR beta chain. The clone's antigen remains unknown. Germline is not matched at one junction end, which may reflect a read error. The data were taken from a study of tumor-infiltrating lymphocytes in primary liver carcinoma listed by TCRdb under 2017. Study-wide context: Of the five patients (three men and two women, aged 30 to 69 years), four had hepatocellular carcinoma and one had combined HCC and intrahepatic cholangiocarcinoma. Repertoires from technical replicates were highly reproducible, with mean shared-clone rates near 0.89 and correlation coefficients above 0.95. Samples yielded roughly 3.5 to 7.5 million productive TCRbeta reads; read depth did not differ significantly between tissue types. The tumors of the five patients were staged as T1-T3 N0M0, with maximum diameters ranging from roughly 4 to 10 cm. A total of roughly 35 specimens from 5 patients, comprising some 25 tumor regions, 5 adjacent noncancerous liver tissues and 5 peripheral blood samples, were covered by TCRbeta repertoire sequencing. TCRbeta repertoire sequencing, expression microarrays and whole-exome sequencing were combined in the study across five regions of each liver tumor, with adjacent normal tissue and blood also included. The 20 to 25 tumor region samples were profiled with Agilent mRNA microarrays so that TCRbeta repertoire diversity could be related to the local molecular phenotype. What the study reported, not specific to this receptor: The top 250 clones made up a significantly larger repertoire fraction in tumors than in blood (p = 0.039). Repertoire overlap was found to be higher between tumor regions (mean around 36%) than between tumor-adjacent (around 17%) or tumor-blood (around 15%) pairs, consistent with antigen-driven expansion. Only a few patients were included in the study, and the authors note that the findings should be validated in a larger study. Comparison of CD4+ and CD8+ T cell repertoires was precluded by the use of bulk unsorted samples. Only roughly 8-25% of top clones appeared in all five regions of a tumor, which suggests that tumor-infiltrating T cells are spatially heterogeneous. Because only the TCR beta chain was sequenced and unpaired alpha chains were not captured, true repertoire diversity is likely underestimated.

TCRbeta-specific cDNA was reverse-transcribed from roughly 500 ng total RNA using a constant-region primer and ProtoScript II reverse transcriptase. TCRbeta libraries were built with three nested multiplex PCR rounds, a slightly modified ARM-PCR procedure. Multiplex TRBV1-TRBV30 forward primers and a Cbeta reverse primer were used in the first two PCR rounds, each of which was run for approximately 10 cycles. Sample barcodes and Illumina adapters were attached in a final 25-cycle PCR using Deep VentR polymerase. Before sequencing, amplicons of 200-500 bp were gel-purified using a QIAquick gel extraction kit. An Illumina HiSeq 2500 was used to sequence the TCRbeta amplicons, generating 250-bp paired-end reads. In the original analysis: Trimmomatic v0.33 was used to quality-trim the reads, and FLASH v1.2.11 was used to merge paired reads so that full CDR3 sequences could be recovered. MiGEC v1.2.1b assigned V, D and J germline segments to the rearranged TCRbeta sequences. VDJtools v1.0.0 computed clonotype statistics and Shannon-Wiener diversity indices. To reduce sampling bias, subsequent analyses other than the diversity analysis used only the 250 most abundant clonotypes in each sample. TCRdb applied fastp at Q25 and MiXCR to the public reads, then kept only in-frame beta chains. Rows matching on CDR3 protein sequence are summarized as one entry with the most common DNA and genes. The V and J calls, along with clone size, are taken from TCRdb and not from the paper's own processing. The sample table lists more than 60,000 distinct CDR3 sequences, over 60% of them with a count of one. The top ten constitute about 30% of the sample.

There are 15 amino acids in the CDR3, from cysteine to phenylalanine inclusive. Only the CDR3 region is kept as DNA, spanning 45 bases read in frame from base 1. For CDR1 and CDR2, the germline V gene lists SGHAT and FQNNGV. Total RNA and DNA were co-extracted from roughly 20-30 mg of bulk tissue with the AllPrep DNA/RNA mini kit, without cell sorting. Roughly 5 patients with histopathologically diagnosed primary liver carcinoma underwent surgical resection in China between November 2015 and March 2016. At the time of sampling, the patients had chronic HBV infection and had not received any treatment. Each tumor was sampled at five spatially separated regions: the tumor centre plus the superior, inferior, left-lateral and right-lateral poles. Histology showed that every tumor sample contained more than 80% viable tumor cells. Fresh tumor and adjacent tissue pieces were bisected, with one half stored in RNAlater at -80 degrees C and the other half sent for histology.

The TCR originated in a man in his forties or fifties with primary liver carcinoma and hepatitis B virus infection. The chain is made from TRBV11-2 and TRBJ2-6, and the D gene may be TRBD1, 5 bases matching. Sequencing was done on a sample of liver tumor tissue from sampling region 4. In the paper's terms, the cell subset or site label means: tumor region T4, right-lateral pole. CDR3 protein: CASTQGLPGVNVLTF. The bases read TGTGCCAGCACCCAGGGATTGCCTGGGGTCAACGTCCTGACTTTC.